This TCR beta chain came from a study of beta chain features in type 1 diabetes. Study information: There was similarity between patients and healthy donors in age, gender and cell yields.

This clone was seen a few times. The investigators reverse transcribed all of the isolated RNA, so they sequenced expressed TCRB transcripts. Repertoires were generated with immunoSEQ multiplex PCR, while TCRdb's copy carries only in-frame clones and drops some. The data hold around 500,000 clones, with roughly 11% observed a single time. Averaging approximately 0.11 L, one heparinised blood draw was given by each donor. The CDR3 length is 16 residues. Trimming took 6 bases from V and 9 from J; bases not matched to a gene: 12. Per germline, CDR1 LGHNA and CDR2 YNFKEQ. This sequence was found in a woman younger than 35 in good health. The specimen sequenced was naive CD4+ T cells from blood. The chain links TRBV4-2 to TRBJ1-6, with TRBD1 identical over 9 bases. The CDR3 nucleotides are TGTGCCAGCAGTCCAGAGGGACAGGGAGAATTTTCACCCCTCCACTTT. Protein sequence: CASSPEGQGEFSPLHF.